This T cell receptor beta chain was profiled in a study of blood T cell repertoires in COVID-19. Looking at the study overall: Samples of COVID-19 (acute and convalescent) were obtained from the United States, Italy and Spain. T cells, B-cell-depleted T cells, or PBMCs provided the cDNA or gDNA that served as material.

In the original processing: Researchers report that nucleated cell counts were estimated from reference gene primer amplification. Generated by immunoSEQ multiplex PCR, the TCRdb table keeps only in-frame clones and is missing some. Clone size and V and J calls were adopted from that table, with D and trimming inferred from the DNA. The profile shows some 140,000 clones, over 60% of them singletons. Per the germline V gene, CDR1 is LGHDT and CDR2 is YNNKEL (reference sequence). Trimming shortened V by 3 bases and J by 3 bases, and 12 bases separated the two germline ends. The CDR3 contains 14 residues.

The clonotype was recovered from a man older than 75 with acute or convalescent COVID-19. The specimen was peripheral blood. The gene calls are TRBV3-1 (or the pseudogene TRBV3-2) and TRBJ2-7, with TRBD2 as a possible D gene (6 bases). The CDR3 DNA sequence: TGTGCCAGCAGCCATCGCGGGGCGGTCTACGAGCAGTACTTC. This encodes CASSHRGAVYEQYF.